Shown below are 29 T cell receptor beta chains from a single sample sequenced in a study of blood T cell repertoires in COVID-19. TCRdb's table, derived via immunoSEQ multiplex PCR, lists solely in-frame clones and lacks some. The sample lists 90,000 to 120,000 clones, around 92% seen once, with 4.5% to 6% in the top ten. The sample taken for sequencing was peripheral blood. The source of these receptors is a man aged 40-55 years with active or convalescent COVID-19.

The genes are TRBV15 and TRBJ2-2; D may be TRBD1 (5 bases). Germline CDR1 reads LNHNV; CDR2 reads YYDKDF (reference sequence). V dropped 5 bases and J dropped 0 bases, with 10 bases sitting between them. The CDR3 is 15 amino acids. The CDR3 loop is CATSYGAANTGELFF. The CDR3 DNA reads TGTGCCACCAGCTATGGGGCTGCGAACACCGGGGAGCTGTTTTTT.

The chain couples TRBV7-3 to TRBJ2-7, with D possibly being TRBD2 (6 bases). The CDR3 contains 12 residues. Trimming pared 5 bases from V and 6 bases from J, leaving 11 bases between. CDR1 is SGHTA and CDR2 is FQGTGA in the germline V gene. This chain's CDR3 is CASSPGGSEQYF. The CDR3 DNA reads as TGTGCCAGCAGCCCAGGAGGGTCCGAGCAGTACTTC.

The J gene is TRBJ2-4, the V gene TRBV19; maybe TRBD2 (6 bases). CDR3 size: 19 residues. CDR1 and CDR2 from the germline V gene are LNHDA and SQIVND (reference sequence). V lost 3 bases to trimming and J lost 0 bases, with 21 bases between them. CDR3: CASSMGVGTGVLAKNIQYF. For the CDR3, the DNA is TGTGCCAGTAGTATGGGCGTAGGGACGGGAGTATTAGCCAAAAACATTCAGTACTTC.

This clone was found a few times. This rearrangement joins TRBV27 to TRBJ2-3, with 7 nucleotides matching TRBD1. The CDR3 spans 12 residues. CDR1 is MNHEY and CDR2 is SMNVEV in the germline V gene (reference sequence). V shed 3 bases, J shed 9 bases, and the junction held 3 bases outside the gene matches. This chain's CDR3 is CASSLGQTTQYF. CDR3 DNA: TGTGCCAGCAGTTTGGGACAGACCACGCAGTATTTT.

The CDR3 sequence is CASSKAGQGGAGELFF. The DNA for the CDR3 is TGTGCCAGCAGCAAAGCGGGACAGGGCGGCGCCGGGGAGCTGTTTTTT. The chain carries TRBV21-1 and TRBJ2-2; the table's D call of TRBD1 was not tested on the DNA. TRBV21-1 is a pseudogene. The CDR3 has 16 amino acids.

The CDR3 loop reads CASSPRQGVQPQHF. Written as DNA, the CDR3 is TGTGCCAGCAGCCCTCGACAGGGCGTTCAGCCCCAGCATTTT. The J gene is TRBJ1-5, the V gene TRBV28, with 7 bases aligning to TRBD1. The germline gives CDR1 MDHEN, CDR2 SYDVKM. The CDR3 runs to 14 residues. J lost 6 bases, V lost 6 bases, and 8 bases had no gene match. The variable domain in full, with the rest retrieved from reference TRBV28 and TRBJ1-5, is DVKVTQSSRYLVKRTGEKVFLECVQDMDHENMFWYRQDPGLGLRLIYFSYDVKMKEKGDIPEGYSVSREKKERFSLILESASTNQTSMYLCASSPRQGVQPQHFGDGTRLSIL.

J is TRBJ2-7 and V is TRBV2; a weak D match, TRBD1 (6 bases). CDR1 and CDR2 from the germline V gene are SNHLY and FYNNEI. This CDR3 is 12 amino acids long. V lost 11 bases, J lost 3 bases, and 14 bases lay in between. The CDR3 nucleotides read TGTGCCTTTACAGGGAAGGACTACGAGCAGTACTTC. Its protein is CAFTGKDYEQYF.

The gene calls are TRBV5-1 and TRBJ2-2; 7 nucleotides agree with TRBD2. The trim removed 7 bases at V and 4 bases at J, leaving 7 bases unmatched. The V gene's germline CDR1 is SGHRS and CDR2 YFSETQ. The CDR3 extends over 14 amino acids. Here the CDR3 reads CASAGDASTGELFF. The CDR3 nucleotides read TGCGCCAGCGCGGGAGACGCGAGCACCGGGGAGCTGTTTTTT.

The J gene is TRBJ1-4, the V gene TRBV6-5, with a tentative D call TRBD1 (6 bases). This CDR3 has 15 amino acids. The V end lost 4 bases, the J end lost 7 bases, and 16 bases lay between the germline ends. Germline V gene lookup returns CDR1 MNHEY and CDR2 SVGAGI. The CDR3 is CASSSLGGGGEKLFF. The CDR3 DNA is TGTGCCAGCAGTTCCCTCGGGGGAGGGGGTGAAAAACTGTTTTTT.

V is TRBV7-9 and J is TRBJ2-5; possibly TRBD1 for D (5 bases). The length of the CDR3 is 14 residues. V lost 2 bases and J 13 bases, leaving 20 bases between the germline ends. Germline assignment: CDR1 SEHNR and CDR2 FQNEAQ (reference sequence). The CDR3 region has the DNA TGTGCCAGCAGCTTATCTGTTTCTAAGACAGATTCGTACTTC. Residues: CASSLSVSKTDSYF.

V is TRBV27 and J is TRBJ1-1; no reliable D call. The CDR3 loop spans 13 amino acids. CDR1 is MNHEY, CDR2 SMNVEV, per germline (reference sequence). V was shortened by 3 bases and J by 1 base, with 6 bases between the two germline ends. The DNA of the CDR3 is TGTGCCAGCAGTTTGGCAGGGAACACTGAAGCTTTCTTT. Amino acids: CASSLAGNTEAFF.

The CDR3 DNA sequence: TGTGCCAGCAGCTTAATGCGGGGGCCCTACAATGAGCAGTTCTTC. As protein: CASSLMRGPYNEQFF. The J gene is TRBJ2-1, the V gene TRBV11-2; maybe TRBD2 (7 bases). Between the trimmed V and J ends, which lost 2 bases and 2 bases, there was a span of 10 bases. The CDR3 totals 15 residues. Germline CDR1 and CDR2: SGHAT and FQNNGV.

The rearrangement links TRBV11-2 to TRBJ2-7; the D is unclear. Germline CDR1 and CDR2: SGHAT and FQNNGV. Trimming pared 1 base from V and 3 bases from J, leaving 7 bases between. This CDR3 is built from 13 residues. CDR3 DNA sequence: TGTGCCAGCAGCTTAGTACAGATCTACGAGCAGTACTTC. Translated: CASSLVQIYEQYF.

This clone has a single count. J is TRBJ1-2 and V is TRBV19; 8 nucleotides match TRBD1. CDR3 length: 17 residues. CDR1 LNHDA and CDR2 SQIVND come from the germline V gene (reference sequence). The junction had 11 bases not matched to a gene; V was cut back by 1 base and J by 4 bases. CDR3 coding DNA: TGTGCCAGTAGTATAGCCCTCTACTTCACAGGGGGCTATGGCTACACCTTC. This translates into CASSIALYFTGGYGYTF. The full variable domain, with the rest looked up from reference TRBV19 and TRBJ1-2, is DGGITQSPKYLFRKEGQNVTLSCEQNLNHDAMYWYRQDPGQGLRLIYYSQIVNDFQKGDIAEGYSVSREKKESFPLTVTSAQKNPTAFYLCASSIALYFTGGYGYTFGSGTRLTVV.

About this clone itself: The junction departs from the called germline gene at one end, perhaps through a read error. The chain joins TRBV7-2 to TRBJ2-3; no firm D call. The CDR3 extends over 13 amino acids. In germline, CDR1 is SGHTA, CDR2 FQGNSA. CDR3 coding DNA: TGTGCCAGCAGCTTAGATCAAAGAGGAAACATTGACTTT. Protein product: CASSLDQRGNIDF. The complete variable domain, with remaining parts taken from reference TRBV7-2 and TRBJ2-3, reads GAGVSQSPSNKVTEKGKDVELRCDPISGHTALYWYRQSLGQGLEFLIYFQGNSAPDKSGLPSDRFSAERTGGSVSTLTIQRTQQEDSAVYLCASSLDQRGNIDFGPGTRLTVL.

This chain links TRBV6-6 with TRBJ1-1, with 7 bases fitting TRBD1. The CDR3 consists of 12 residues. The J segment lost 4 bases and the V segment lost 7 bases, leaving 3 bases of the junction unmatched. CDR1 and CDR2 from the germline V gene are MNHNY and SVGAGI (reference sequence). CDR3 protein: CASNHRGTEAFF. The CDR3, as DNA: TGTGCCAGCAACCACAGGGGCACTGAAGCTTTCTTT.

This clone was seen a handful of times. The rearrangement joins TRBV2 to TRBJ2-1, with D tentatively TRBD1 (5 bases). Per the germline V gene, CDR1 is SNHLY and CDR2 is FYNNEI. V was pared by 7 bases and J by 4 bases, with 20 bases between. This CDR3 spans 16 amino acids. CDR3 protein: CASKEKGLGLYNEQFF. CDR3 DNA: TGTGCCAGCAAGGAGAAGGGGCTTGGGCTTTACAATGAGCAGTTCTTC. The full variable domain, rest sourced from reference TRBV2 and TRBJ2-1, is EPEVTQTPSHQVTQMGQEVILRCVPISNHLYFYWYRQILGQKVEFLVSFYNNEISEKSEIFDDQFSVERPDGSNFTLKIRSTKLEDSAMYFCASKEKGLGLYNEQFFGPGTRLTVL.

This chain connects TRBV6-4 to TRBJ1-2; no firm D call. This CDR3 region has 14 residues. Trimming took off 4 bases at V and 2 bases at J, with 11 bases between the two ends. Germline loops: CDR1 MRHNA, CDR2 SNTAGT. The CDR3 spells CASSVWRMNYGYTF. The CDR3 DNA follows: TGTGCCAGCAGTGTATGGCGGATGAACTATGGCTACACCTTC.

V gene TRBV5-1 combines with J gene TRBJ2-2; tentatively, D is TRBD2 (7 bases). The V gene's germline CDR1 is SGHRS and CDR2 YFSETQ. The CDR3 contains 14 residues. Between the trimmed V and J ends, which lost 4 bases and 6 bases, there was a span of 13 bases. The CDR3 region has the DNA TGCGCCAGCAGCGCGGGGGCCTACGCCGGGGAGCTGTTTTTT. This translates into CASSAGAYAGELFF.

CDR3 sequence: CASSHAGTAYEQYF. CDR3 DNA: TGCGCCAGCAGCCACGCCGGGACTGCGTACGAGCAGTACTTC. The J gene is TRBJ2-7, the V gene TRBV4-1; D might be TRBD2 (6 bases). This CDR3 is built from 14 residues. V was cut by 3 bases and J by 4 bases, with 13 bases left in between. The germline gives CDR1 MGHRA, CDR2 YSYEKL.

V and J are TRBV5-4 and TRBJ1-5; possibly TRBD1 for D (5 bases). CDR3 length equals 15 residues. V shed 0 bases and J shed 4 bases, with 11 bases lying between them. Germline V lookup: CDR1 SGHNT, CDR2 YYREEE (reference sequence). CDR3 residues: CASSLDQGRNQPQHF. CDR3 nucleotides: TGTGCCAGCAGCTTGGATCAGGGTAGGAATCAGCCCCAGCATTTT.

The chain employs TRBV28 and TRBJ2-5, with 9 bases fitting TRBD1. The CDR3 totals 17 residues. Germline CDR1 is MDHEN and CDR2 is SYDVKM. The ends lost 3 bases at V and 1 base at J; junction bases unmatched: 9. The CDR3 protein is CASSFWGQGFVQETQYF. The CDR3 coding sequence is TGTGCCAGCAGTTTTTGGGGACAGGGTTTTGTCCAAGAGACCCAGTACTTC.

The rearrangement links TRBV9 to TRBJ2-5; TRBD2 matches 10 bases. This CDR3 spans 16 amino acids. Germline lookup yields CDR1 SGDLS and CDR2 YYNGEE. V gave up 4 bases and J gave up 2 bases; unmatched junction bases: 8. In DNA form, the CDR3 reads TGTGCCAGCAGCTCCGGAGCACTAGCGGGACAAGAGACCCAGTACTTC. This sequence encodes CASSSGALAGQETQYF.

V is TRBV19 and J is TRBJ1-2; D is unresolved. V shed 6 bases and J shed 5 bases, with 13 bases lying between them. CDR3 length equals 13 residues. Germline-derived CDR1 and CDR2 are LNHDA and SQIVND (reference sequence). The CDR3 DNA sequence: TGTGCCAGTAGGCTGGATGGAGGTTATGGCTACACCTTC. Translation gives CASRLDGGYGYTF.

The table lists this clone with a count of one. This chain links TRBV4-1 with TRBJ1-1; D remains unclear. V gave up 0 bases and J gave up 4 bases, with 6 bases separating them. CDR1 and CDR2 from the germline V gene are MGHRA and YSYEKL. This CDR3 contains 13 residues. The chain's CDR3 is CASSQDRGTEAFF. CDR3 in DNA: TGCGCCAGCAGCCAAGACAGAGGCACTGAAGCTTTCTTT.

This chain uses TRBV6-2 or TRBV6-3 with TRBJ2-7, with 10 bases aligning to TRBD2. CDR1 is MNHEY and CDR2 is SVGEGT in the germline V gene. The CDR3 spans 13 residues. Trimming at V came to 6 bases and at J to 2 bases, leaving 1 base not matched to a gene. The CDR3 nucleotides read TGTGCCAGCAGCCTAGCGGGAGCCTACGAGCAGTACTTC. Protein: CASSLAGAYEQYF.

The chain recombines TRBV5-1 with TRBJ1-5; 8 nucleotides align to TRBD1. The J segment lost 1 base and the V segment lost 7 bases, leaving 1 base of the junction unmatched. This CDR3 spans 13 amino acids. Germline CDR1 SGHRS, CDR2 YFSETQ. The CDR3 coding sequence is TGCGCCAGCCGACAGGGGAGCAATCAGCCCCAGCATTTT. It translates to CASRQGSNQPQHF.

The chain uses TRBV5-1 and TRBJ2-3; 8 nucleotides line up with TRBD1. The CDR3 has 15 amino acids. Germline V CDR1 and CDR2: SGHRS, YFSETQ. Trimming removed 4 bases from V and 2 bases from J; junction bases left unmatched: 6. CDR3 in DNA: TGCGCCAGCAGCCCTGGACAGGGTACCACAGATACGCAGTATTTT. Its protein product is CASSPGQGTTDTQYF.

CDR3: CASNPQAPNSPLHF. In DNA, the CDR3 is TGTGCCAGCAACCCCCAAGCCCCAAATTCACCCCTCCACTTT. This sequence joins TRBV28 and TRBJ1-6; D gene uncertain. The V gene lost 7 bases and the J gene lost 7 bases, with 14 bases spanning the gap. Germline V CDR1 and CDR2: MDHEN, SYDVKM. The CDR3 loop spans 14 amino acids. The variable domain in full, with the rest retrieved from reference TRBV28 and TRBJ1-6, is DVKVTQSSRYLVKRTGEKVFLECVQDMDHENMFWYRQDPGLGLRLIYFSYDVKMKEKGDIPEGYSVSREKKERFSLILESASTNQTSMYLCASNPQAPNSPLHFGNGTRLTVT.